One T cell receptor beta chain is described in this entry. What this receptor recognizes is not known. No much larger clone is present one base from it, and per-base qualities are unavailable. Receptor libraries were prepared by 5' RACE. TCRdb shows the sequencer as Illumina HiSeq 2500. A second about 6 to 11 cycle PCR used a sample-barcoded 5' primer and a J-beta primer mix. A template-switch 5' adaptor carrying 12 random nucleotides introduced a unique molecular identifier onto each TCR beta cDNA molecule. Each sample yielded at least 3 million CDR3-containing paired-end reads. First-strand cDNA was synthesized from all RNA with the Mint cDNA synthesis kit, primed by a TRBC-specific oligonucleotide. After uracil-DNA glycosylase treatment, a first 18-cycle PCR used universal primers M1SS and BC2_uni_R on all cDNA. For the original study's pipeline: Each sample was normalized by randomly selecting 1 million high-quality reads, each carrying a distinct molecular identifier. Instead of being binned into consensus sequences, reads that shared molecular identifiers were thrown out. CDR3 identification, clonotype clustering and error correction used MiTCR with a Q25 quality threshold and the strictest error-elimination algorithm. Lower-bound total TCR beta diversity was estimated with a nonparametric unseen species model using Euler transformation. In-frame beta chains were kept once TCRdb had trimmed the public reads at Q25 with fastp and called clones with MiXCR. When rows share a CDR3 protein, they turn into one entry using the most common DNA and genes. The V and J calls here are based on TCRdb, not the publication. The sample table records approximately 900,000 distinct CDR3 sequences; roughly 43% of these occur just once. The ten largest clones take up 13% of the sample.

The donors were under 40 Caucasian individuals from Russia, aged 6 to 90 years, who were systemically healthy. Each donor gave roughly 11 milliliters of peripheral blood, drawn into EDTA-treated Vacutainer tubes. PBMCs were isolated by Ficoll-Paque density-gradient centrifugation, with at least 6.5 million obtained per sample. Total RNA was extracted from PBMCs with Trizol reagent, with at least 6 micrograms obtained per sample. Naive CD45RAhigh/CD27high T cell percentages were measured by flow cytometry on a PBMC aliquot from every donor. Relative to germline, V is missing 1 base and J is missing 7 bases, with 10 bases of the junction outside any gene match. Reading from cysteine to phenylalanine, the CDR3 counts 15 amino acids. Only CDR3 DNA remains: 45 bases, in frame from the first base. CDR1 and CDR2, looked up from the germline V gene, are SGHTA and FQGNSA. The entry originates in a study of blood T cells in healthy people across ages (dated by TCRdb to the mid-2010s). For the study in its entirety: In model experiments, template switching captured roughly one uniquely barcoded TCR beta cDNA molecule for every two T cells. Donors were grouped into four age groups: young (average roughly 16 years), middle-aged (less than 40), aged (roughly 62) and long-lived (about 90). Donors of different ages were randomly distributed across sequencing lanes to avoid experimental bias. The study analyzed two additional independent replicas of 1 million unique cDNA reads from the same blood draw for two donors, one aged 18 to 29 and one aged 80 or older. Age-related changes in TCR beta repertoire diversity were measured in the study by deep sequencing normalized with unique cDNA molecular identifiers.

The research as a whole found: Compared with the aged group, more naive CD4+ T cells, fewer expanded clones and increased TCR diversity were shown by the long-lived group, suggesting age selection. Because donor CMV infection status was unknown, age-related changes in expanded clonotypes were potentially confounded. Total diversity estimates from one million sequenced T cells were considered lower bounds and underestimates. As age increased, observed TCR beta diversity per million T cells dropped in a roughly linear way, and a significant reduction was already evident by age about 36. Conclusive comparison of naive and antigen-experienced compartments was prevented by the profiling of bulk unsorted PBMCs. A strong correlation was found between observed TCR beta diversity and the percentage of naive T cells measured by flow cytometry.

The sequenced sample consisted of blood. The source is a man aged 25 to 40 in good health. This sequence uses TRBV7-2 and TRBJ2-7; TRBD1 lines up with 7 middle nucleotides. The CDR3 loop reads CASSLVGTERGEQYF. Read as DNA, the sequence is TGTGCCAGCAGCTTAGTGGGGACAGAGCGAGGAGAGCAGTACTTC.